The present entry profiles one TCR beta chain with its context. These data originate in a study of low-dose radiotherapy and immunotherapy resistance in tumors. Across the whole study: Each patient was administered nivolumab intravenously at 240 mg, which was a flat dose, every two weeks, along with intravenous ipilimumab at 1 mg/kg every six weeks.

Time point of the sample: after trial treatment. As for treatment: LDRT plus nivolumab, ipilimumab, low-dose cyclophosphamide and aspirin (RACIN trial). Low-dose radiotherapy and low-dose cyclophosphamide, together with aspirin, ipilimumab and nivolumab, were given to donors. TRAV- and TRBV-specific primers, spanning alpha and beta chains, primed first-strand cDNA. Both a constant-region primer and a V-primer adapter served to amplify TCRs across roughly 22 PCR cycles. TCRdb called the reads again in MiXCR, with one record for every CDR3 protein. The sample yields 45,000 or so distinct CDR3 sequences, about 25% seen once. In germline, CDR1 is LNHNV, CDR2 YYDKDF (reference sequence). V dropped 1 base and J dropped 8 bases, with 15 bases sitting between them. The CDR3 loop spans 15 amino acids.

The V call is TRBV15, the J call TRBJ2-1, with D perhaps TRBD1 (5 bases). The specimen comprised PBMCs, sampled after low-dose radiotherapy plus immunotherapy. This TCR came from a male donor with prostate cancer. The chain's CDR3 is CATSRGLGVRDEQFF. The CDR3 coding sequence is TGTGCCACCAGCAGAGGTTTAGGGGTCAGGGATGAGCAGTTCTTC.